This T cell receptor (beta chain) emerged from a study of CD8 T cells in ankylosing spondylitis (dated by TCRdb to 2016 to 2017). Looking at the study overall: The study set out to find disease-linked TCR variants by profiling T cell receptor beta repertoires in ankylosing spondylitis patients and healthy donors. Peripheral blood was sampled, and synovial fluid was also collected from ankylosing spondylitis patients. The whole study cohort included under 140 healthy donors and 20 to 25 ankylosing spondylitis patients.

Sequencer: Illumina HiSeq 2500. TCR beta libraries were prepared by quantitative 5'-RACE with molecular barcodes. The original pipeline was this. A new computational method based on a probabilistic model of VDJ rearrangement was used to identify disease-linked TCR variants. TCRdb ran its own pipeline on the public reads, namely fastp trimming at Q25 and MiXCR clone calling, and kept in-frame beta chains. Rows merge per CDR3 protein into single entries with the most common DNA and genes. TCRdb, rather than the study authors, made the V and J calls. Counted in this sample were under 170,000 distinct CDR3 sequences; around 43% of them appeared once. The top ten hold around 15% of the sample. What the study reported, not specific to this receptor: Some motif variants were previously reported in synovial fluid and blood of reactive arthritis patients, suggesting common disease-initiation mechanisms. The disease-linked clones showed a CD8+ phenotype and occurred at relatively low frequencies in peripheral blood. Blood from ankylosing spondylitis patients appeared to be characterized by a TCR beta motif made up of about 8 highly homologous amino acid variants. The disease-linked clones were reported to be significantly enriched in matched synovial fluid samples from ankylosing spondylitis patients.

This clonotype was picked up a small number of times. Its antigen has not been determined. Base qualities are not at hand, and no much larger clone is one base apart. Measured from the cysteine to the phenylalanine, the CDR3 is 14 residues long. Solely the CDR3 DNA is kept, with 42 bases framed from the first base. Compared with germline, V lacks 5 bases and J lacks 1 base; bases without a gene match: 3. The CDR1 and CDR2 encoded by the germline V gene (reference sequence) are MNHEY and SMNVEV. Synovial fluid samples were matched to blood samples from the same ankylosing spondylitis patients. The TCR was taken from a male donor with ankylosing spondylitis. Sequenced: synovial fluid, either unsorted or a sorted T cell fraction (not recorded which). This receptor chain uses TRBV27 and TRBJ1-1, with 8 junctional bases fitting TRBD1. DNA sequence: TGTGCCAGCAGTCAGACAGGGGCGAACACTGAAGCTTTCTTT. It codes for CASSQTGANTEAFF.